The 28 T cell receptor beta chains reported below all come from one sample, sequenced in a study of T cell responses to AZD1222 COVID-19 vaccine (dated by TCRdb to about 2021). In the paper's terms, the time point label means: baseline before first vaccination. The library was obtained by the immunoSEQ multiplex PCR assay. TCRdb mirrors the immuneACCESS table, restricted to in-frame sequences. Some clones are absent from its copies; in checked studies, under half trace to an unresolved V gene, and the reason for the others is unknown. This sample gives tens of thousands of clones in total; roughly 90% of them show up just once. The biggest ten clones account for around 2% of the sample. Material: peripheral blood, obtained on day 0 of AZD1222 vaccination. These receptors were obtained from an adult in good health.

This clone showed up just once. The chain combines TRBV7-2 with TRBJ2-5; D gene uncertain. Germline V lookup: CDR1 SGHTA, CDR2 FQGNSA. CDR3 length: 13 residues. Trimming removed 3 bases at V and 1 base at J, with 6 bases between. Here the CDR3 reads CASSLGIQETQYF. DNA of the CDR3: TGTGCCAGCAGCTTGGGGATCCAAGAGACCCAGTACTTC.

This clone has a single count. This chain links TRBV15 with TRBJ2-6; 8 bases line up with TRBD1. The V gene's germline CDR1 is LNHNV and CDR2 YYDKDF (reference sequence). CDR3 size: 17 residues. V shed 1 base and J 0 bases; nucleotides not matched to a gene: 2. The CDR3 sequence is CATSRGGQASGANVLTF. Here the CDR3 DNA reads TGTGCCACCAGCAGAGGGGGACAGGCCTCTGGGGCCAACGTCCTGACTTTC.

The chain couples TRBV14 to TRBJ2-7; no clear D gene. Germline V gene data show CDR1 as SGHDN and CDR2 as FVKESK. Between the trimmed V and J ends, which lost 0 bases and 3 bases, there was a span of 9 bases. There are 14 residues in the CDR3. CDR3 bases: TGTGCCAGCAGCCAAGATTTAGAAGACTACGAGCAGTACTTC. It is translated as CASSQDLEDYEQYF.

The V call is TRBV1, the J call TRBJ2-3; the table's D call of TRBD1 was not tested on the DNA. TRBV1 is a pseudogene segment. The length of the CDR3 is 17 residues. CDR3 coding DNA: TGCACCAGCAGCCAAGCCCTTTTAGGGGTATACACAGATACGCAGTATTTT. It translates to CTSSQALLGVYTDTQYF.

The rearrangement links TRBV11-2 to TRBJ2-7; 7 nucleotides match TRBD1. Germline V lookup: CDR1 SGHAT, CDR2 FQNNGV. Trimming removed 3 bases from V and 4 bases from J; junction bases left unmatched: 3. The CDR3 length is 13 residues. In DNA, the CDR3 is TGTGCCAGCAGCTTCCGGGACAGTTACGAGCAGTACTTC. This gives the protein CASSFRDSYEQYF.

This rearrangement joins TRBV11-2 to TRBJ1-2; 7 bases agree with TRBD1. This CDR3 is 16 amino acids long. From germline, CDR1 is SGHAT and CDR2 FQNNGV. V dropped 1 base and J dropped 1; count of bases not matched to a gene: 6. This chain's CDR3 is CASSLGSGGGNYGYTF. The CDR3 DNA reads TGTGCCAGCAGCTTAGGGTCAGGGGGAGGTAACTATGGCTACACCTTC.

The CDR3: CASSLEAGGYTF. The CDR3 nucleotides are TGTGCCAGCAGCTTGGAGGCGGGTGGCTACACCTTC. V is TRBV5-5 and J is TRBJ1-2; no reliable D call. Trimming took off 0 bases at V and 7 bases at J, with 7 bases between the two ends. CDR3 length equals 12 residues. Germline lookup yields CDR1 SGHKS and CDR2 YYEKEE (reference sequence).

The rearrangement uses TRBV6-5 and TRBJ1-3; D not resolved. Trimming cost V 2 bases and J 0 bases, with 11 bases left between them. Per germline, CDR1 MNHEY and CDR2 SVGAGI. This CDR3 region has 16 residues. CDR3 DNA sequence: TGTGCCAGCAGTTACCCGCCGGCGAGCTCTGGAAACACCATATATTTT. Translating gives CASSYPPASSGNTIYF.

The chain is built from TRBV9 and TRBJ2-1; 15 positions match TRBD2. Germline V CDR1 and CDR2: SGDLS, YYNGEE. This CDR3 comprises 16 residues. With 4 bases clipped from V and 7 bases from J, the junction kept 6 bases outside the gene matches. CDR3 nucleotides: TGTGCCAGCAGCCTCGGACTAGCGGGGGGGCGGAATGAGCAGTTCTTC. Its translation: CASSLGLAGGRNEQFF.

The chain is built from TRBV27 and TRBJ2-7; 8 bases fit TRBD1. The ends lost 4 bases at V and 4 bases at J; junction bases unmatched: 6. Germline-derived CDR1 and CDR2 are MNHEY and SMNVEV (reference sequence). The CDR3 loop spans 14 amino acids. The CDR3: CASSSNRQGYEQYF. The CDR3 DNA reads TGTGCCAGCAGTTCCAATCGACAGGGGTACGAGCAGTACTTC.

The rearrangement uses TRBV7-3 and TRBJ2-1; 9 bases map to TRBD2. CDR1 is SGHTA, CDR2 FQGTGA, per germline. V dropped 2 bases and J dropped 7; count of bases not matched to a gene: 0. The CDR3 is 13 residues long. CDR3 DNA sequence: TGTGCCAGCAGCTTACTAGCGGGGAATGAGCAGTTCTTC. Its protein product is CASSLLAGNEQFF.

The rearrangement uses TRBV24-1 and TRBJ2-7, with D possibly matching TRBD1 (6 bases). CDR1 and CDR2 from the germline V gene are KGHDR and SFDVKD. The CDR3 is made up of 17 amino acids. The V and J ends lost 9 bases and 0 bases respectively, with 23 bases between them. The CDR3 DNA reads TGTGCCACCCCCGAAACCAGGGGTTCCTCCAACTCCTACGAGCAGTACTTC. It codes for CATPETRGSSNSYEQYF.

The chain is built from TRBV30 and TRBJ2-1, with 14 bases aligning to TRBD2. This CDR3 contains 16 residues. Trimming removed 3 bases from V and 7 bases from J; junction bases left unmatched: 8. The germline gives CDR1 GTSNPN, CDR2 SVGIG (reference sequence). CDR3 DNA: TGTGCCTGGAGACTCCCGGGACTAGCGGGGGCAAATGAGCAGTTCTTC. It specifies CAWRLPGLAGANEQFF.

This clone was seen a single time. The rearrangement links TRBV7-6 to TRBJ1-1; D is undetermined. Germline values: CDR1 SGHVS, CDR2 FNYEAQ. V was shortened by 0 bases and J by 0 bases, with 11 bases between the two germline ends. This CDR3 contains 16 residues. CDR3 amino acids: CASSLAGEGVNTEAFF. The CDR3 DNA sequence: TGTGCCAGCAGCTTAGCGGGCGAGGGCGTGAACACTGAAGCTTTCTTT.

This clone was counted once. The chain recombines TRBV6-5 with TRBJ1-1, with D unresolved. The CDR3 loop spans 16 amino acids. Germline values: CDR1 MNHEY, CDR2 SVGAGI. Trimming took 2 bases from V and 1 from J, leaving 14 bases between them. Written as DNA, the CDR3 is TGTGCCAGCAGTTACCGGTTCACACTTAGGAACACTGAAGCTTTCTTT. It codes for CASSYRFTLRNTEAFF.

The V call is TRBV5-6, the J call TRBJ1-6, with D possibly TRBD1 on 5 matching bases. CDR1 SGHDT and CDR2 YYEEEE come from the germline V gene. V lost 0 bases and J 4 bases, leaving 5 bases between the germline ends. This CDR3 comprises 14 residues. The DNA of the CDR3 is TGTGCCAGCAGCTTGGGACAGTATAATTCACCCCTCCACTTT. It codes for CASSLGQYNSPLHF.

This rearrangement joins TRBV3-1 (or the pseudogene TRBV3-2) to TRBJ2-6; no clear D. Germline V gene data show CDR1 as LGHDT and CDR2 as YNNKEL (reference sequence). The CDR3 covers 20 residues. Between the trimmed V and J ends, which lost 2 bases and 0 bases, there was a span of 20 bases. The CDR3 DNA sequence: TGTGCCAGCAGCCAACCACGACCGAGATCTCTTTCCTCTGGGGCCAACGTCCTGACTTTC. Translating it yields CASSQPRPRSLSSGANVLTF.

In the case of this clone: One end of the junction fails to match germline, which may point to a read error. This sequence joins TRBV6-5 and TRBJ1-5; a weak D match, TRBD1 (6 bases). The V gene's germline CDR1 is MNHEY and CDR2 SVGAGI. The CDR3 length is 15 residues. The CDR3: CASSNSQGRNQPQHF. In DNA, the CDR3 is TGTGCCAGCAGTAACTCGCAGGGGCGAAATCAGCCCCAGCATTTT.

The CDR3 DNA follows: TGTGCCAGTGGATGGGGTGGCACAGATACGCAGTATTTT. It translates to CASGWGGTDTQYF. This chain links TRBV7-3 with TRBJ2-3; no firm D call. The germline V and J ends were trimmed by 9 bases and 1 base, with 11 bases remaining between them. The CDR3 contains 13 residues. Per the germline V gene, CDR1 is SGHTA and CDR2 is FQGTGA.

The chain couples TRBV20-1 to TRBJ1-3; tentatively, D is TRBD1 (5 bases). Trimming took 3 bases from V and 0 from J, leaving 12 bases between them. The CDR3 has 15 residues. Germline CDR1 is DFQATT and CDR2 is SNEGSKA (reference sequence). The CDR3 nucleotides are TGCAGTGCTAGTTATGGGGGGAACTCTGGAAACACCATATATTTT. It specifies CSASYGGNSGNTIYF.

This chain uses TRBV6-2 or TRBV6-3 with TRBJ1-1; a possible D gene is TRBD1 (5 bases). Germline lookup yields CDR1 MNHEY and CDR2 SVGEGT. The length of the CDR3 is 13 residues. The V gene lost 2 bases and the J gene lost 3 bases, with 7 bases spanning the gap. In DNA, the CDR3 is TGTGCCAGCAGTTACCCCAGGGACACTGAAGCTTTCTTT. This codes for CASSYPRDTEAFF.

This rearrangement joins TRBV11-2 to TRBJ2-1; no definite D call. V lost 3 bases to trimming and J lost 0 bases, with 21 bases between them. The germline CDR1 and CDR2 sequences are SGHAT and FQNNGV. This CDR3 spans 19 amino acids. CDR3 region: CASSFIPGGSDRSYNEQFF. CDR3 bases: TGTGCCAGCAGCTTTATCCCCGGTGGATCAGATCGCTCCTACAATGAGCAGTTCTTC. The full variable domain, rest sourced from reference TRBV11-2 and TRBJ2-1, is EAGVAQSPRYKIIEKRQSVAFWCNPISGHATLYWYQQILGQGPKLLIQFQNNGVVDDSQLPKDRFSAERLKGVDSTLKIQPAKLEDSAVYLCASSFIPGGSDRSYNEQFFGPGTRLTVL.

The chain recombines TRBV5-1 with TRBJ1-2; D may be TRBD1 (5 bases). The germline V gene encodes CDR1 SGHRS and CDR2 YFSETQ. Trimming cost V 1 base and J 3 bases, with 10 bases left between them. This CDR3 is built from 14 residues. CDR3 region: CASSLTQGHYGYTF. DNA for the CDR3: TGCGCCAGCAGCTTGACTCAGGGCCACTATGGCTACACCTTC.

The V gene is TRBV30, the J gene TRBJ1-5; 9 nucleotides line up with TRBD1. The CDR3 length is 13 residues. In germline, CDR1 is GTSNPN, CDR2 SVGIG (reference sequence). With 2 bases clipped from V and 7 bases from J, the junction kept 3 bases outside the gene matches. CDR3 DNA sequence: TGTGCCTGGAGTACAACAGGGGGCCAGCCCCAGCATTTT. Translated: CAWSTTGGQPQHF.

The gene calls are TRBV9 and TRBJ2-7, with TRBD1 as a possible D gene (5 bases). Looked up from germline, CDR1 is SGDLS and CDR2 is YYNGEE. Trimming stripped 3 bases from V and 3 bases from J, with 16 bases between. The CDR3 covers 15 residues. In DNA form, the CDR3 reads TGTGCCAGCAGCGGAGGCAGGGAATCTCTCTACGAGCAGTACTTC. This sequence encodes CASSGGRESLYEQYF.

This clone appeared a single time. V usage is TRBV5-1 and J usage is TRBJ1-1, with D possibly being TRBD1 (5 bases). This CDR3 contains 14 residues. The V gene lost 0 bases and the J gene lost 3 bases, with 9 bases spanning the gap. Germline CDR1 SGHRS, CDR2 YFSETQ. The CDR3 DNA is TGCGCCAGCAGCTTGGTTCGGGGGTACACTGAAGCTTTCTTT. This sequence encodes CASSLVRGYTEAFF.

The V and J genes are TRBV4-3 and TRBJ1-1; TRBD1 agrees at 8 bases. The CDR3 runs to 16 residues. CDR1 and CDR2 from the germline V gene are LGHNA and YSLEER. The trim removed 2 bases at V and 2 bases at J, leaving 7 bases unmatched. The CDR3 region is CASSQIQGEGNTEAFF. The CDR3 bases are TGCGCCAGCAGCCAAATACAGGGGGAGGGAAACACTGAAGCTTTCTTT.

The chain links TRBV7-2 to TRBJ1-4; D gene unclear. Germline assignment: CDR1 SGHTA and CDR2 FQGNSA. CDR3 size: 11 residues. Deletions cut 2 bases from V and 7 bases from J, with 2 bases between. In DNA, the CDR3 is TGTGCCAGCAGCTTAAGTGAAAAACTGTTTTTT. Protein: CASSLSEKLFF.